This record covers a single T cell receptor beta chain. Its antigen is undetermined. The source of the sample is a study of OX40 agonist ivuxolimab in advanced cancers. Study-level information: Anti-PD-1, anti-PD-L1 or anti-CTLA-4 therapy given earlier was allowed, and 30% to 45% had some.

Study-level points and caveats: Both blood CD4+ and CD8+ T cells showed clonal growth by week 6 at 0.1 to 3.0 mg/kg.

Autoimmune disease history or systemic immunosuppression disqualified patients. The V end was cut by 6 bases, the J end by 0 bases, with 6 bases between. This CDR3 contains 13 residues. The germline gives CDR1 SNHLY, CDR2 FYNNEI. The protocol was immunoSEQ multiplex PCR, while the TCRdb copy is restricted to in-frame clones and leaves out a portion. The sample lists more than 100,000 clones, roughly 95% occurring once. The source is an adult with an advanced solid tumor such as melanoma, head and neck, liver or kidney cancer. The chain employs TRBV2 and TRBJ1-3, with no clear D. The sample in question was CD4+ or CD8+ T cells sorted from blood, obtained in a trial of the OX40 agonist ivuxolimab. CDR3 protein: CASRQSSGNTIYF. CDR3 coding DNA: TGTGCCAGCAGGCAGAGCTCTGGAAACACCATATATTTT.